A single sample is the source of the 29 T cell receptor beta chains below, sequenced in a study of T cell repertoires in cytomegalovirus infection (dated by TCRdb to about 2019). The sequencer listed for this sample is Illumina HiSeq 1500. Through fastp at Q25 and MiXCR, TCRdb rebuilt clones from the public reads, retaining in-frame beta chains. Rows are unified per CDR3 protein, each entry keeping the most common DNA and genes. The table for this sample lists about half a million distinct CDR3 sequences; more than 30% of them were counted only once. The ten largest make up about a sixth of the sample. Interpreted using the paper, the treatment or condition label stands for: in vitro stimulation with specific CMV peptide epitopes to enrich CMV-specific T cells. For these receptors, no antigen is known. The sequencing here drew on cultured PBMCs, taken from culture after CMV antigen stimulation. Every receptor here comes from a human donor in good health (CMV status not recorded). Some clones in this sample may be carry-over from other donors' samples.

The chain has TRBV20-1 and TRBJ1-1; D ambiguous. The V gene's germline CDR1 is DFQATT and CDR2 SNEGSKA (reference sequence). This CDR3 is built from 15 residues. Trimming took 3 bases from V and 1 from J, leaving 15 bases between them. CDR3 protein: CSASRTPRANTEAFF. For the CDR3, the DNA is TGCAGTGCTAGCCGTACCCCAAGGGCGAACACTGAAGCTTTCTTT.

The V and J genes are TRBV24-1 and TRBJ1-1; no firm D call. The CDR3 is 12 residues long. Germline assignment: CDR1 KGHDR and CDR2 SFDVKD. The V end was cut by 4 bases, the J end by 7 bases, with 9 bases between. This CDR3 reads CATSDLKGEAFF. DNA for the CDR3: TGTGCCACCAGTGACCTAAAGGGTGAAGCTTTCTTT.

The chain couples TRBV7-9 to TRBJ2-7, with 10 bases identical to TRBD1. Unmatched junction bases numbered 23, after V lost 4 bases and J lost 8 bases. CDR3 size: 19 residues. Germline V gene lookup returns CDR1 SEHNR and CDR2 FQNEAQ (reference sequence). CDR3 region: CASSSSRDRGRSPAVKQYF. Here the CDR3 DNA reads TGTGCCAGCAGCTCTAGCCGGGACAGGGGACGATCGCCAGCAGTGAAGCAGTACTTC.

The J gene is TRBJ1-3, the V gene TRBV12-3 or TRBV12-4; unclear D gene. There are 10 residues in the CDR3. Trimming removed 5 bases from V and 7 bases from J, with 3 bases in between. CDR3 sequence (DNA): TGTGCCAGCAGTCTTAACACCATATATTTT. This codes for CASSLNTIYF.

This clonotype was seen more than once but under ten times. V and J are TRBV24-1 and TRBJ2-2; 13 bases match TRBD2. Looked up from germline, CDR1 is KGHDR and CDR2 is SFDVKD. V trimming: 4 bases; J trimming: 0 bases; junction bases outside the gene matches: 16. This CDR3 spans 22 amino acids. CDR3 sequence (DNA): TGTGCCACCAGTGAATTTGCCCTTCCCGGGACTAGCGGGATCCCGAACACCGGGGAGCTGTTTTTT. Amino acids: CATSEFALPGTSGIPNTGELFF.

This chain uses TRBV19 with TRBJ1-5, with a weak D call TRBD1 (5 bases). The CDR3 sequence is 17 residues long. The V and J ends lost 0 bases and 2 bases respectively, with 14 bases between them. The germline CDR1 and CDR2 sequences are LNHDA and SQIVND (reference sequence). The CDR3 DNA follows: TGTGCCAGTAGTATAGATCTCGGGCTAGGGGGCAATCAGCCCCAGCATTTT. Encoded protein: CASSIDLGLGGNQPQHF. Full variable domain (missing parts from reference TRBV19 and TRBJ1-5): DGGITQSPKYLFRKEGQNVTLSCEQNLNHDAMYWYRQDPGQGLRLIYYSQIVNDFQKGDIAEGYSVSREKKESFPLTVTSAQKNPTAFYLCASSIDLGLGGNQPQHFGDGTRLSIL.

V gene TRBV4-1 combines with J gene TRBJ1-1; no definite D call. This CDR3 spans 15 amino acids. Germline CDR1 MGHRA, CDR2 YSYEKL. The V gene lost 0 bases and the J gene lost 3 bases, with 11 bases spanning the gap. This CDR3 reads CASSQEIYSDTEAFF. The CDR3 DNA reads TGCGCCAGCAGCCAAGAGATCTACAGCGACACTGAAGCTTTCTTT.

This clonotype came up a few times. V is TRBV7-2 and J is TRBJ1-2; D not resolved. Trimming left V 1 base short and J 2 bases short, with 8 bases between. The CDR3 spans 14 residues. Germline V gives CDR1 SGHTA, CDR2 FQGNSA. The CDR3 is CASSLDGRNYGYTF. The CDR3 coding sequence is TGTGCCAGCAGCTTAGATGGCAGGAACTATGGCTACACCTTC.

The J gene is TRBJ1-1, the V gene TRBV11-2; the D is unclear. V was shortened by 1 base and J by 5 bases, with 14 bases between the two germline ends. The germline V gene has CDR1 SGHAT and CDR2 FQNNGV. CDR3 length: 15 amino acids. The CDR3 loop reads CASSLVLLAKTEAFF. In nucleotides, the CDR3 is TGTGCCAGCAGCTTAGTCCTCCTCGCCAAAACTGAAGCTTTCTTT.

This clonotype was seen many times. V gene TRBV7-8 combines with J gene TRBJ2-1; 8 nucleotides line up with TRBD1. J was trimmed by 7 bases and V by 0 bases; bases with no gene match: 2. The CDR3 is made up of 14 amino acids. Germline assignment: CDR1 SGHVS and CDR2 FQNEAQ. CDR3 loop: CASSLAQGANEQFF. DNA for the CDR3: TGTGCCAGCAGCTTAGCTCAGGGGGCTAATGAGCAGTTCTTC.

This chain joins TRBV10-3 and TRBJ2-1; 15 bases match TRBD2. The trim removed 4 bases at V and 10 bases at J, leaving 5 bases unmatched. CDR1 is ENHRY, CDR2 SYGVKD, per germline. This CDR3 has 15 amino acids. CDR3 sequence (DNA): TGTGCCATCAGTGTGGGACTAGCGGGGGGTAGAGAGCAGTTCTTC. It is translated as CAISVGLAGGREQFF.

The rearrangement joins TRBV5-4 to TRBJ1-1; D not resolved. The V gene's germline CDR1 is SGHNT and CDR2 YYREEE (reference sequence). V shed 0 bases and J shed 7 bases, with 10 bases lying between them. The CDR3 extends over 13 amino acids. This chain's CDR3 is CASSLAGVDEAFF. CDR3 nucleotides: TGTGCCAGCAGCTTGGCGGGCGTGGATGAAGCTTTCTTT.

The chain couples TRBV4-1 to TRBJ2-2; D not certain. V lost 7 bases, J lost 0 bases, and 15 bases lay in between. In germline, CDR1 is MGHRA, CDR2 YSYEKL. The CDR3 runs 16 residues. The CDR3 nucleotides are TGCGCCAGCAAGGAAAACCCGAGCGCGAACACCGGGGAGCTGTTTTTT. Its translation: CASKENPSANTGELFF.

V usage is TRBV7-9 and J usage is TRBJ2-4, with TRBD2 as a possible D gene (5 bases). Germline V gives CDR1 SEHNR, CDR2 FQNEAQ (reference sequence). CDR3 size: 12 residues. V lost 0 bases to trimming and J lost 12 bases, with 9 bases between them. CDR3 nucleotide sequence: TGTGCCAGCAGCTTAGCCAGCGGTCCTCAGTACTTC. As protein: CASSLASGPQYF.

In the case of this clonotype: It may be a read error: a sequence one base away is much more abundant. The genes are TRBV7-2 and TRBJ2-2; TRBD2 might be the D (5 bases). Germline lookup yields CDR1 SGHTA and CDR2 FQGNSA. CDR3 size: 15 residues. CDR3 protein: CASSFGGWNTGERFF. The CDR3 DNA reads as TGTGCCAGCAGCTTCGGCGGGTGGAACACCGGGGAGCGGTTTTTT.

In DNA, the CDR3 is TGTGCCAGTAGCAAACAGGGGGCAGGTCAGCCCCAGCATTTT. Amino acids: CASSKQGAGQPQHF. The V call is TRBV19, the J call TRBJ1-5, with 9 bases aligning to TRBD1. CDR3 length: 14 residues. CDR1 LNHDA and CDR2 SQIVND come from the germline V gene (reference sequence). Trimming cost V 6 bases and J 6 bases; bases outside gene matches: 6. Full variable domain (missing parts from reference TRBV19 and TRBJ1-5): DGGITQSPKYLFRKEGQNVTLSCEQNLNHDAMYWYRQDPGQGLRLIYYSQIVNDFQKGDIAEGYSVSREKKESFPLTVTSAQKNPTAFYLCASSKQGAGQPQHFGDGTRLSIL.

The chain combines TRBV6-4 with TRBJ2-5; D not certain. Trimming stripped 6 bases from V and 1 base from J, with 9 bases between. The germline CDR1 and CDR2 sequences are MRHNA and SNTAGT. The length of the CDR3 is 13 residues. CDR3: CASSAAPQETQYF. The CDR3 DNA reads TGTGCCAGCAGCGCGGCTCCCCAAGAGACCCAGTACTTC.

This clonotype was counted only a few times. The J gene is TRBJ1-1, the V gene TRBV7-9, with D hard to call. The CDR3 loop spans 13 amino acids. The V and J ends lost 2 bases and 1 base respectively, with 5 bases between them. Germline lookup yields CDR1 SEHNR and CDR2 FQNEAQ (reference sequence). The CDR3 reads CASSLMENTEAFF. In DNA form, the CDR3 reads TGTGCCAGCAGCTTAATGGAGAACACTGAAGCTTTCTTT. Full variable domain (rest looked up from reference TRBV7-9 and TRBJ1-1): DTGVSQNPRHKITKRGQNVTFRCDPISEHNRLYWYRQTLGQGPEFLTYFQNEAQLEKSRLLSDRFSAERPKGSFSTLEIQRTEQGDSAMYLCASSLMENTEAFFGQGTRLTVV.

This chain connects TRBV20-1 to TRBJ1-2; possibly TRBD1 for D (5 bases). The germline CDR1 and CDR2 sequences are DFQATT and SNEGSKA (reference sequence). Trimming shortened V by 2 bases and J by 4 bases, and 20 bases separated the two germline ends. The CDR3 has 16 amino acids. CDR3 sequence: CSARLYSGPQPYGYTF. The DNA for the CDR3 is TGCAGTGCTAGACTGTACTCAGGGCCCCAACCCTATGGCTACACCTTC.

In its sample, this clonotype was seen a few times. The CDR3 spells CASSLRFNYSNQPQHF. For the CDR3, the DNA is TGTGCCAGCAGCTTAAGGTTTAACTATAGCAATCAGCCCCAGCATTTT. The J gene is TRBJ1-5, the V gene TRBV7-6, with no clear D. The V end was cut by 2 bases, the J end by 0 bases, with 11 bases between. Germline CDR1 and CDR2: SGHVS and FNYEAQ. The CDR3 is 16 residues long.

This sequence joins TRBV2 and TRBJ2-7; D is undetermined. V lost 4 bases to trimming and J lost 2 bases, with 9 bases between them. CDR3 size: 13 residues. The germline gives CDR1 SNHLY, CDR2 FYNNEI. CDR3 in amino acids: CASSVAATYEQYF. CDR3 DNA: TGTGCCAGCAGTGTGGCGGCTACCTACGAGCAGTACTTC.

The sample holds a few counts of this clonotype. At one end, the junction sequence differs from germline, possibly due to a read error. This chain links TRBV4-1 with TRBJ2-3; TRBD2 might be the D (6 bases). This CDR3 spans 14 amino acids. In germline, CDR1 is MGHRA, CDR2 YSYEKL. The CDR3 DNA reads as TGCGCCAGCAGCCAAGGCGGGACCACATATACGCAGTATTTT. Translated, it gives CASSQGGTTYTQYF.

J is TRBJ2-3 and V is TRBV7-2; 9 bases are a match to TRBD2. The CDR3 consists of 18 residues. J lost 2 bases, V lost 2 bases, and 11 bases had no gene match. The germline V gene has CDR1 SGHTA and CDR2 FQGNSA. This chain's CDR3 is CASSLRAWREGFTDTQYF. CDR3 DNA sequence: TGTGCCAGCAGCTTACGGGCGTGGCGGGAGGGTTTCACAGATACGCAGTATTTT.

The J gene is TRBJ2-7, the V gene TRBV23-1; D is uncertain. TRBV23-1 carries the ORF label, with uncertain function. V lost 8 bases to trimming and J lost 4 bases, with 15 bases between them. CDR3 length equals 13 residues. The CDR3 nucleotides read TGCGCCAGCTTAGGATTTTTCTTATACGAGCAGTACGTC. It encodes CASLGFFLYEQYV.

Ten or more counts support this clonotype. This chain joins TRBV6-2 or TRBV6-3 and TRBJ1-1; D gene ambiguous. With 10 bases removed from V and 5 bases from J, the gap between germline ends came to 26 bases. The germline CDR1 and CDR2 sequences are MNHEY and SVGEGT. The CDR3 runs to 16 residues. The CDR3 protein is CATHSSIGRQRTEAFF. CDR3 in DNA: TGTGCCACCCATTCATCCATAGGCCGCCAGAGGACTGAAGCTTTCTTT.

In DNA, the CDR3 is TGCGCCAGCAGCCCTCCGGACAGGCCAATCGGGGATGGCTACACCTTC. Its translation: CASSPPDRPIGDGYTF. The chain has TRBV4-3 and TRBJ1-2; 7 bases agree with TRBD1. This CDR3 has 16 amino acids. CDR1 is LGHNA and CDR2 is YSLEER in the germline V gene. Trimming removed 4 bases from V and 6 bases from J; junction bases left unmatched: 14.

This clonotype occurred a few times. The chain recombines TRBV6-8 with TRBJ1-1; 8 nucleotides line up with TRBD1. This CDR3 has 14 residues. J was trimmed by 4 bases and V by 5 bases; bases with no gene match: 6. Looked up from germline, CDR1 is MNHGY and CDR2 is SAAAGT. The CDR3 loop reads CASSRDRGRTEAFF. As DNA, the CDR3 is TGTGCCAGCAGTCGAGACAGGGGACGCACTGAAGCTTTCTTT.

This sequence joins TRBV12-5 and TRBJ1-6; 8 bases line up with TRBD1. Germline V gene sequence: CDR1 LGHNT, CDR2 FRNRAP. The CDR3 contains 15 residues. V shed 0 bases and J 6 bases; nucleotides not matched to a gene: 1. The CDR3 loop is CASGLVDRGNSPLHF. The CDR3 DNA is TGTGCTAGTGGTTTGGTAGACAGGGGTAATTCACCCCTCCACTTT. Drawing the rest from reference TRBV12-5 and TRBJ1-6, the complete variable domain is DARVTQTPRHKVTEMGQEVTMRCQPILGHNTVFWYRQTMMQGLELLAYFRNRAPLDDSGMPKDRFSAEMPDATLATLKIQPSEPRDSAVYFCASGLVDRGNSPLHFGNGTRLTVT.

This clonotype has at least ten counts. The chain has TRBV29-1 and TRBJ2-6, with TRBD1 matching 7 bases. The V and J ends lost 6 bases and 4 bases, in that order; junction bases with no gene match: 6. CDR1 and CDR2 from the germline V gene are SQVTM and ANQGSEA. This CDR3 is 14 amino acids long. CDR3 in DNA: TGCAGCGTCACAGGGGAATCGGGGGCCAACGTCCTGACTTTC. Protein: CSVTGESGANVLTF.